A selection of T cell receptor beta chains follows, all from one sample in a study of shared T cell receptors in the human thymus. Using immunoSEQ multiplex PCR, the repertoire was profiled, and TCRdb retains in-frame clones only, with some absent. There are some 760,000 clones in the sample; 80% to 90% occur only once, and roughly 0.01% lies in the top ten. The same specimen was also included in a second study, on human thymus T cells.

Sequencing was performed on thymocytes. These receptors originate from a girl under two years old with a congenital heart defect. Each CDR3 is given with its conserved first and last residue. Each record gives: CDR3 length, J gene, clone size, D gene, V gene, CDR3 protein, CDR3 DNA. The D gene is left open where the match is weak. Expanded clones are given a class, and other clones once, few, many or no size at all.

length: 13
J: TRBJ2-3
size: NA
D: NA
V: TRBV5-6
CDR3: CASSPGGTDTQYF
DNA: TGTGCCAGCAGCCCAGGGGGCACAGATACGCAGTATTTT

length: 21
J: TRBJ2-3
size: few
D: TRBD1
V: TRBV4-1
CDR3: CASSQDLGHQGTVRCQDTQYF
DNA: TGCGCCAGCAGCCAAGACCTAGGCCATCAGGGGACAGTCCGTTGTCAAGATACGCAGTATTTT

length: 15
J: TRBJ2-2
size: few
D: NA
V: TRBV6-1
CDR3: CASSEALVDTGELFF
DNA: TGTGCCAGCAGTGAAGCGCTGGTAGACACCGGGGAGCTGTTTTTT

length: 14
J: TRBJ1-1
size: few
D: NA
V: TRBV28
CDR3: CASSPDNPNTEAFF
DNA: TGTGCCAGCAGTCCGGACAACCCGAACACTGAAGCTTTCTTT

length: 17
J: TRBJ2-7
size: NA
D: TRBD1
V: TRBV6-1
CDR3: CASSGRLGQGLLYEQYF
DNA: TGTGCCAGCAGTGGCAGACTCGGACAGGGACTGCTCTACGAGCAGTACTTC

length: 17
J: TRBJ2-1
size: few
D: TRBD2
V: TRBV5-6
CDR3: CASSLLRLAGQVNEQFF
DNA: TGTGCCAGCAGCTTGCTCCGACTAGCGGGGCAAGTAAATGAGCAGTTCTTC

length: 12
J: TRBJ1-1
size: NA
D: NA
V: TRBV5-1
CDR3: CASNPGNTEAFF
DNA: TGCGCCAGCAATCCGGGGAACACTGAAGCTTTCTTT

length: 14
J: TRBJ2-7
size: NA
D: TRBD1
V: TRBV2
CDR3: CASSENRGHYEQYF
DNA: TGTGCCAGCAGTGAGAACAGGGGGCACTACGAGCAGTACTTC

length: 18
J: TRBJ1-6
size: NA
D: NA
V: TRBV15
CDR3: CATSRGTRSESYNSPLHF
DNA: TGTGCCACCAGCAGGGGAACTAGGAGCGAAAGCTATAATTCCCCCCTCCACTTT

length: 15
J: TRBJ1-1
size: NA
D: TRBD1
V: TRBV6-6
CDR3: CASSPTGGHNTEAFF
DNA: TGTGCCAGCAGCCCTACAGGGGGCCATAACACTGAAGCTTTCTTT

length: 15
J: TRBJ1-1
size: NA
D: TRBD1
V: TRBV7-8
CDR3: CASSPTDRMGTEAFF
DNA: TGTGCCAGCAGCCCGACGGACAGGATGGGCACTGAAGCTTTCTTT

length: 16
J: TRBJ2-5
size: NA
D: NA
V: TRBV28
CDR3: CASNVGGGACMETQYF
DNA: TGTGCCAGCAACGTCGGTGGGGGGGCCTGTATGGAGACCCAGTACTTC

length: 13
J: TRBJ2-7
size: few
D: NA
V: TRBV6-5
CDR3: CASSELAVNEQYF
DNA: TGTGCCAGCAGTGAATTGGCCGTTAACGAGCAGTACTTC

length: 15
J: TRBJ1-2
size: few
D: TRBD1
V: TRBV5-6
CDR3: CASSLADRENYGYTF
DNA: TGTGCCAGCAGCTTGGCGGACAGGGAAAACTATGGCTACACCTTC

length: 13
J: TRBJ2-5
size: NA
D: TRBD2
V: TRBV4-1
CDR3: CASSQELRGAQYF
DNA: TGCGCCAGCAGCCAAGAGCTACGGGGGGCCCAGTACTTC

length: 12
J: TRBJ1-6
size: NA
D: NA
V: TRBV28
CDR3: CASRQGNSPLHF
DNA: TGTGCCAGCAGGCAGGGTAATTCACCCCTCCACTTT

length: 16
J: TRBJ1-1
size: few
D: TRBD1
V: TRBV19
CDR3: CASSIGEGQYSPEAFF
DNA: TGTGCCAGTAGTATCGGCGAGGGACAGTATTCCCCTGAAGCTTTCTTT

length: 17
J: TRBJ1-2
size: NA
D: NA
V: TRBV28
CDR3: CASHCAFTQGENYGYTF
DNA: TGTGCCAGCCACTGCGCCTTTACACAGGGCGAAAACTATGGCTACACCTTC

length: 19
J: TRBJ2-4
size: NA
D: NA
V: TRBV5-1
CDR3: CASSLASDIGFLAKNIQYF
DNA: TGCGCCAGCAGCTTGGCCTCGGACATTGGCTTTCTAGCCAAAAACATTCAGTACTTC

length: 16
J: TRBJ2-1
size: NA
D: TRBD1
V: TRBV9
CDR3: CASIPDREGAYNEQFF
DNA: TGTGCCAGCATCCCTGACAGGGAAGGGGCCTACAATGAGCAGTTCTTC

length: 16
J: TRBJ2-4
size: NA
D: NA
V: TRBV9
CDR3: CASSPMQGWAKNIQYF
DNA: TGTGCCAGCAGCCCAATGCAGGGTTGGGCCAAAAACATTCAGTACTTC

length: 18
J: TRBJ2-5
size: few
D: TRBD2
V: TRBV19
CDR3: CASSIAYSSGGVQETQYF
DNA: TGTGCCAGTAGTATAGCCTATTCTAGCGGGGGGGTACAAGAGACCCAGTACTTC

length: 16
J: TRBJ2-1
size: once
D: TRBD2
V: TRBV2
CDR3: CASSPMAGGEHNEQFF
DNA: TGTGCCAGCAGCCCAATGGCGGGGGGGGAGCACAATGAGCAGTTCTTC

length: 16
J: TRBJ1-1
size: few
D: NA
V: TRBV9
CDR3: CASSSPGAGGNTEAFF
DNA: TGTGCCAGCAGCTCCCCGGGGGCGGGGGGGAACACTGAAGCTTTCTTT

length: 15
J: TRBJ1-2
size: NA
D: TRBD1
V: TRBV2
CDR3: CASRITGQPFYGYTF
DNA: TGTGCCAGCAGGATCACGGGACAGCCCTTCTATGGCTACACCTTC

length: 17
J: TRBJ2-6
size: NA
D: NA
V: TRBV5-6
CDR3: CASSLLASGLRANVLTF
DNA: TGTGCCAGCAGCTTGTTGGCCTCAGGGTTGAGGGCCAACGTCCTGACTTTC

length: 15
J: TRBJ1-5
size: NA
D: NA
V: TRBV4-2
CDR3: CASSQDRGSNQPQHF
DNA: TGTGCCAGCAGCCAAGACAGGGGTAGCAATCAGCCCCAGCATTTT

length: 19
J: TRBJ2-6
size: NA
D: TRBD1
V: TRBV9
CDR3: CASSPSPRGQGTGANVLTF
DNA: TGTGCCAGCAGCCCTAGCCCCCGAGGACAGGGAACTGGGGCCAACGTCCTGACTTTC

length: 14
J: TRBJ1-1
size: NA
D: TRBD1
V: TRBV4-1
CDR3: CASSRDRGNTEAFF
DNA: TGCGCCAGCAGCCGGGACAGGGGGAACACTGAAGCTTTCTTT

length: 15
J: TRBJ1-4
size: NA
D: TRBD1
V: TRBV7-7
CDR3: CASSLGTGTNEKLFF
DNA: TGTGCCAGCAGCTTGGGGACAGGGACTAATGAAAAACTGTTTTTT

length: 15
J: TRBJ2-7
size: NA
D: NA
V: TRBV5-1
CDR3: CASSLGTAQLGEQYF
DNA: TGCGCCAGCAGCTTGGGAACAGCCCAACTGGGCGAGCAGTACTTC

length: 18
J: TRBJ2-1
size: NA
D: TRBD2
V: TRBV7-3
CDR3: CASSLKSSGGDLMNEQFF
DNA: TGTGCCAGCAGCTTAAAATCTAGCGGGGGGGACCTCATGAATGAGCAGTTCTTC

length: 15
J: TRBJ2-5
size: NA
D: NA
V: TRBV7-9
CDR3: CASSTDARSRETQYF
DNA: TGTGCCAGCAGCACAGATGCCAGGTCTCGGGAGACCCAGTACTTC

length: 16
J: TRBJ2-7
size: once
D: TRBD1
V: TRBV4-3
CDR3: CASSQESGTGEYEQYF
DNA: TGCGCCAGCAGCCAGGAATCCGGGACAGGGGAGTACGAGCAGTACTTC

length: 15
J: TRBJ2-1
size: NA
D: NA
V: TRBV6-1
CDR3: CASIQGGIFHNEQFF
DNA: TGTGCCAGCATTCAGGGGGGCATTTTCCACAATGAGCAGTTCTTC

length: 18
J: TRBJ2-3
size: NA
D: TRBD2
V: TRBV19
CDR3: CASTTRARGTSGGDTQYF
DNA: TGTGCCAGTACAACAAGGGCCCGTGGGACTAGCGGGGGAGATACGCAGTATTTT

length: 14
J: TRBJ2-7
size: NA
D: NA
V: TRBV7-9
CDR3: CASSFRQAPYEQYF
DNA: TGTGCCAGCAGCTTCCGACAGGCCCCCTACGAGCAGTACTTC

length: 19
J: TRBJ1-5
size: NA
D: TRBD1
V: TRBV28
CDR3: CASSLLLRQGWWFGQPQHF
DNA: TGTGCCAGCAGTCTCCTCCTTCGACAGGGCTGGTGGTTCGGTCAGCCCCAGCATTTT

length: 14
J: TRBJ2-2
size: NA
D: TRBD1
V: TRBV2
CDR3: CASRRTGYNGELFF
DNA: TGTGCCAGCAGACGGACAGGGTATAACGGGGAGCTGTTTTTT

length: 16
J: TRBJ2-5
size: NA
D: TRBD2
V: TRBV15
CDR3: CATSRSSGRVEETQYF
DNA: TGTGCCACCAGCAGATCTTCAGGGAGGGTCGAAGAGACCCAGTACTTC

length: 15
J: TRBJ1-2
size: NA
D: NA
V: TRBV12-5
CDR3: CASGLYQGIWRGYTF
DNA: TGTGCTAGTGGTTTGTACCAGGGCATCTGGCGGGGCTACACCTTC

length: 20
J: TRBJ2-3
size: NA
D: NA
V: TRBV4-3
CDR3: CASSQDGPPSRGWCVGTQYF
DNA: TGCGCCAGCAGCCAAGATGGCCCCCCATCTAGGGGGTGGTGTGTGGGTACGCAGTATTTT

length: 17
J: TRBJ1-3
size: NA
D: NA
V: TRBV4-2
CDR3: CASSFLDQGSSGNTIYF
DNA: TGTGCCAGCAGCTTCCTGGATCAGGGCAGCTCTGGAAACACCATATATTTT

length: 21
J: TRBJ2-6
size: few
D: TRBD2
V: TRBV4-1
CDR3: CASSLLIIIAGGLSGANVLTF
DNA: TGCGCCAGCAGCCTGCTGATAATTATCGCGGGGGGCCTCTCTGGGGCCAACGTCCTGACTTTC

length: 16
J: TRBJ1-1
size: NA
D: NA
V: TRBV28
CDR3: CASSQTNRVGRTEAFF
DNA: TGTGCCAGCAGCCAAACCAACAGGGTTGGACGCACTGAAGCTTTCTTT

length: 13
J: TRBJ2-1
size: NA
D: NA
V: TRBV5-1
CDR3: CASRDCLHDEQFF
DNA: TGCGCCAGCCGGGACTGCCTTCACGATGAGCAGTTCTTC

length: 17
J: TRBJ2-3
size: NA
D: TRBD2
V: TRBV9
CDR3: CASSPNRTSGDTDTQYF
DNA: TGTGCCAGCAGCCCAAACCGGACTAGCGGGGACACAGATACGCAGTATTTT

length: 14
J: TRBJ1-2
size: NA
D: NA
V: TRBV9
CDR3: CASSINRVGYGYTF
DNA: TGTGCCAGCAGTATTAACAGGGTGGGCTATGGCTACACCTTC

length: 18
J: TRBJ2-1
size: few
D: NA
V: TRBV28
CDR3: CASSLAPCSSCSYNEQFF
DNA: TGTGCCAGCAGCTTAGCCCCTTGTAGCAGCTGCTCCTACAATGAGCAGTTCTTC

length: 17
J: TRBJ2-2
size: NA
D: TRBD1
V: TRBV11-2
CDR3: CASSLVGSGGGTGELFF
DNA: TGTGCCAGCAGCTTAGTTGGGTCAGGGGGCGGCACCGGGGAGCTGTTTTTT

length: 14
J: TRBJ1-4
size: NA
D: TRBD1
V: TRBV6-6
CDR3: CASTLGTGNEKLFF
DNA: TGTGCCAGCACCCTCGGGACAGGGAATGAAAAACTGTTTTTT

length: 15
J: TRBJ1-5
size: NA
D: NA
V: TRBV19
CDR3: CASGFGRVSNQPQHF
DNA: TGTGCCAGTGGGTTTGGGCGGGTTAGCAATCAGCCCCAGCATTTT

length: 15
J: TRBJ1-6
size: NA
D: NA
V: TRBV9
CDR3: CASSAAPGAHSPLHF
DNA: TGTGCCAGCAGCGCCGCACCGGGAGCTCATTCACCCCTCCACTTT